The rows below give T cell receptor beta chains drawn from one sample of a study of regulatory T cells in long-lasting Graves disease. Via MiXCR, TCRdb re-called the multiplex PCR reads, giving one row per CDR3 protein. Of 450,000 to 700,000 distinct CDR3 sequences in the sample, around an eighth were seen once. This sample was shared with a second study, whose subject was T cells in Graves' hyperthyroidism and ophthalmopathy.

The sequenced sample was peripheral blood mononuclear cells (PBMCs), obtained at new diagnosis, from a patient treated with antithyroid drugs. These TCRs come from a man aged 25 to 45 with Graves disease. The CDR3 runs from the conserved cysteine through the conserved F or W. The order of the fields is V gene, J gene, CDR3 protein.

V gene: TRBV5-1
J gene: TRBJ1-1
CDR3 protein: CASSLGRVGGTEAFF

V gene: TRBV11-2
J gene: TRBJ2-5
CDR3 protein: CASSLGRQQETQYF

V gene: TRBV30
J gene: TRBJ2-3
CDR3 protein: CAWSVPPGDTQYF

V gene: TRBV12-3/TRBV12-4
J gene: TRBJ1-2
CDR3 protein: CASSFSGQSLGGYTF

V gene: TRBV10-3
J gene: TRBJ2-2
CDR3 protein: CAITPTGGFTGELFF

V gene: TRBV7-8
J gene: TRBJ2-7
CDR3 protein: CASSLGETSLPKEYF

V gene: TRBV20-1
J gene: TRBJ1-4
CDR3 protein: CSAEGGATNEKLFF

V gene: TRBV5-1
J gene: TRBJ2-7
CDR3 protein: CASKVGTSAYEQYF

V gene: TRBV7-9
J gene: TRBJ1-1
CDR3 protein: CASSLEGPWTEAFF

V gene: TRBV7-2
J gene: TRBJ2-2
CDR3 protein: CASSFVAGATGELFF